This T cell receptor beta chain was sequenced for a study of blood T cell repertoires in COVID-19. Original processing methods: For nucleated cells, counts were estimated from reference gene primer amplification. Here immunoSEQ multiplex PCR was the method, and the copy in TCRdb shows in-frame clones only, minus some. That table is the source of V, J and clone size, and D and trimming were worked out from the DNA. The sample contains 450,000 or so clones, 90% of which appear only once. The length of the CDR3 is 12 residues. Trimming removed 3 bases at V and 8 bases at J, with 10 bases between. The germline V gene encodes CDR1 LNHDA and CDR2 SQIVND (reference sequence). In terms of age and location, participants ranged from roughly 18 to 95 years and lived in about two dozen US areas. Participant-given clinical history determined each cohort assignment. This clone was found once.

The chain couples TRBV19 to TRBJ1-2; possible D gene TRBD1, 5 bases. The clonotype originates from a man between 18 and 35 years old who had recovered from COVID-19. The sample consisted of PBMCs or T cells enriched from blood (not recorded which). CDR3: CASSIQGRGYTF. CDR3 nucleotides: TGTGCCAGTAGTATTCAGGGCCGCGGCTACACCTTC.